The rows below give T cell receptor beta chains drawn from one sample of a study of technical replicates of blood from a few donors. Sequencing used immunoSEQ multiplex PCR; TCRdb keeps in-frame clones, though not all of them. The sample yields approximately 87,000 clones, 94% seen once. Sequencing used T cells isolated from PBMCs. The receptors stem from a human donor in good health. The CDR3 runs from the conserved cysteine through the conserved F or W. Fields, in order: V gene, D gene, clone size, CDR3 length, J gene, CDR3 protein, CDR3 DNA. A D gene is named only where the DNA matches it firmly. A row's size may be missing; if present it is once, few, many or a size class.

>TRBV28|NA|NA|15|TRBJ1-4
CASSIGAIANEKLFF
TGTGCCAGCTCAATAGGGGCAATCGCTAATGAAAAACTGTTTTTT
>TRBV13|NA|few|14|TRBJ1-1
CASSLGSGGTQDFF
TGTGCCAGCAGCTTAGGATCCGGTGGGACACAGGATTTCTTT
>TRBV27|NA|NA|14|TRBJ2-7
CASSLRRWDSEQYF
TGTGCCAGCAGTTTAAGGCGCTGGGACTCCGAGCAGTACTTC
>TRBV5-1|NA|NA|13|TRBJ1-5
CASIEGGDQPQHF
TGCGCCAGCATCGAAGGGGGAGATCAGCCCCAGCATTTT
>TRBV19|NA|NA|12|TRBJ2-2
CASSPLTGELFF
TGTGCCAGTAGTCCCCTTACCGGGGAGCTGTTTTTT
>TRBV2|NA|NA|12|TRBJ1-2
CASRDTNYGYTF
TGTGCCAGCCGGGACACTAACTATGGCTACACCTTC
>TRBV2|TRBD2|NA|16|TRBJ2-2
CASIRQRGANTGELFF
TGTGCCAGCATCAGACAGCGGGGTGCGAACACCGGGGAGCTGTTTTTT
>TRBV10-3|NA|NA|15|TRBJ2-1
CAISEGVTPYNEQFF
TGTGCCATCAGTGAGGGAGTAACGCCATACAATGAGCAGTTCTTC
>TRBV7-8|NA|NA|13|TRBJ1-5
CASSPRLGQPQHF
TGTGCCAGCAGCCCGCGCCTAGGTCAGCCCCAGCATTTT
>TRBV28|NA|NA|13|TRBJ1-3
CASSLPLGNTIYF
TGTGCCAGCAGTCTTCCCCTTGGAAACACCATATATTTT
>TRBV7-2|NA|NA|14|TRBJ2-1
CASSLTRPTDEQFF
TGTGCCAGCAGCTTAACTAGACCCACGGATGAGCAGTTCTTC
>TRBV19|TRBD2|NA|19|TRBJ2-1
CASSVTGLFSGSSYNEQFF
TGTGCCAGTAGTGTCACGGGCCTATTTAGCGGGAGCTCCTACAATGAGCAGTTCTTC
>TRBV2|TRBD1|NA|15|TRBJ1-4
CASSADTGGSEKLFF
TGTGCCAGCAGTGCTGACACAGGGGGCTCTGAAAAACTGTTTTTT
>TRBV11-2|NA|NA|13|TRBJ2-3
CASSRRGTDTQYF
TGTGCCAGCAGTCGGAGGGGCACAGATACGCAGTATTTT
>TRBV6-5|NA|NA|13|TRBJ1-3
CASRWTVGNTIYF
TGTGCCAGCAGATGGACAGTTGGAAACACCATATATTTT
>TRBV2|NA|NA|16|TRBJ1-2
CASAVDQIQGIYGYTF
TGTGCCAGCGCCGTCGACCAGATCCAGGGGATCTATGGCTACACCTTC
>TRBV11-3|NA|NA|12|TRBJ2-5
CASSPRGETQYF
TGTGCCAGCAGCCCGAGGGGGGAGACCCAGTACTTC
>TRBV25-1|TRBD2|NA|16|TRBJ2-2
CASSPTSGMSTGELFF
TGTGCCAGCAGTCCAACTAGCGGGATGAGCACCGGGGAGCTGTTTTTT
>TRBV2|NA|NA|14|TRBJ1-3
CASSLLDAGNTIYF
TGTGCCAGCAGCCTCCTAGACGCTGGAAACACCATATATTTT
>TRBV13|NA|NA|16|TRBJ2-2
CASSSRTILSTGELFF
TGTGCCAGCAGCTCCCGGACTATTCTTTCCACCGGGGAGCTGTTTTTT
>TRBV7-2|TRBD1|NA|13|TRBJ1-4
CASSLGQGRILIF
TGTGCCAGCAGCTTGGGACAGGGGAGGATTCTAATTTTT
>TRBV28|TRBD1|few|14|TRBJ1-5
CASSLTGVGQPQHF
TGTGCCAGCAGCTTGACAGGGGTGGGTCAGCCCCAGCATTTT
>TRBV2|NA|NA|12|TRBJ2-7
CASSATSYEQYF
TGTGCCAGCAGTGCTACGTCCTACGAGCAGTACTTC
>TRBV4-1|NA|NA|15|TRBJ1-5
CASSQEGGGRQPQHF
TGCGCCAGCAGCCAAGAGGGCGGGGGTCGGCAGCCCCAGCATTTT
>TRBV7-9|TRBD2|NA|13|TRBJ2-1
CASSSTLADEQFF
TGTGCCAGCAGCTCAACCCTAGCGGATGAGCAGTTCTTC
>TRBV29-1|NA|NA|13|TRBJ2-1
CSVLKGRLNEQFF
TGCAGCGTCTTAAAGGGGCGTCTCAATGAGCAGTTCTTC
>TRBV4-1|NA|NA|14|TRBJ2-7
CASSQDSSIGEQYF
TGCGCCAGCAGCCAAGATAGTAGCATTGGCGAGCAGTACTTC
>TRBV20-1|NA|NA|11|TRBJ2-3
CSARVGHTQYF
TGCAGTGCTAGAGTGGGCCATACGCAGTATTTT
>TRBV5-4|NA|NA|16|TRBJ2-1
CASSLAGYPSYNEQFF
TGTGCCAGCAGCTTGGCGGGGTACCCCTCCTACAATGAGCAGTTCTTC
>TRBV19|NA|NA|15|TRBJ2-1
CASSIQRLMYNEQFF
TGTGCCAGTAGTATTCAGCGGTTGATGTACAATGAGCAGTTCTTC
>TRBV9|TRBD1|once|15|TRBJ2-3
CASSARGQSTDTQYF
TGTGCCAGCAGCGCAAGGGGGCAAAGCACAGATACGCAGTATTTT
>TRBV5-6|NA|NA|16|TRBJ2-2
CASSLIRRGNAGELFF
TGTGCCAGCAGCTTGATCCGCAGGGGCAATGCCGGGGAGCTGTTTTTT
>TRBV5-4|TRBD2|medium-sized|15|TRBJ2-7
CASSLGSGGAYEQYF
TGTGCCAGCAGCTTGGGAAGCGGGGGGGCCTACGAGCAGTACTTC
>TRBV5-1|NA|NA|16|TRBJ2-1
CASSSGNPRVPNEQFF
TGCGCCAGCAGCTCGGGTAACCCGAGGGTCCCCAATGAGCAGTTCTTC
>TRBV5-1|NA|NA|15|TRBJ1-4
CASSFPEAGNEKLFF
TGCGCCAGCAGCTTCCCCGAGGCAGGGAATGAAAAACTGTTTTTT
>TRBV5-1|TRBD1|NA|15|TRBJ1-2
CASSLGQGRDYGYTF
TGCGCCAGCAGCTTAGGACAGGGGAGAGACTATGGCTACACCTTC
>TRBV11-3|TRBD2|NA|14|TRBJ2-5
CASSSSGGRETQYF
TGTGCCAGCAGCTCTAGCGGGGGGAGGGAGACCCAGTACTTC
>TRBV7-8|NA|NA|14|TRBJ1-6
CASSSPRGGSPLHF
TGTGCCAGCAGCTCCCCCCGGGGGGGTTCACCCCTCCACTTT
>TRBV5-6|NA|NA|13|TRBJ2-3
CASSLSLADTQYF
TGTGCCAGCAGCTTGTCGCTCGCGGATACGCAGTATTTT
>TRBV4-2|TRBD2|NA|15|TRBJ2-1
CASSPETSGYNEQFF
TGTGCCAGCAGCCCAGAGACTAGCGGTTACAATGAGCAGTTCTTC
>TRBV4-1|TRBD2|NA|20|TRBJ2-1
CASSEKPSPPAGGAYNEQFF
TGCGCCAGCAGCGAAAAACCCTCCCCCCCAGCGGGAGGGGCCTACAATGAGCAGTTCTTC
>TRBV5-1|NA|NA|13|TRBJ2-2
CASSWRWTGELFF
TGCGCCAGCAGCTGGAGATGGACCGGGGAGCTGTTTTTT
>TRBV19|NA|NA|13|TRBJ2-7
CASSVGGAYEQYF
TGTGCCAGTAGTGTCGGAGGGGCCTACGAGCAGTACTTC
>TRBV6-5|NA|NA|15|TRBJ2-3
CASSSLTRDTDTQYF
TGTGCCAGCAGCAGCCTAACTAGAGACACAGATACGCAGTATTTT
>TRBV5-1|TRBD2|NA|16|TRBJ2-1
CASSLQTSGAYNEQFF
TGCGCCAGCAGCCTCCAGACTAGCGGAGCCTACAATGAGCAGTTCTTC
>TRBV9|TRBD1|NA|14|TRBJ1-2
CASSVGTANYGYTF
TGTGCCAGCAGCGTTGGGACAGCTAACTATGGCTACACCTTC
>TRBV5-6|NA|NA|15|TRBJ2-2
CASSLGARGSGELFF
TGTGCCAGCAGCTTAGGGGCGAGAGGTAGCGGGGAGCTGTTTTTT
>TRBV6-1|NA|NA|14|TRBJ2-3
CASTLGDTTDTQYF
TGTGCCAGCACCTTGGGGGACACCACAGATACGCAGTATTTT
>TRBV6-5|NA|NA|15|TRBJ1-2
CASSYSWGGSDGYTF
TGTGCCAGCAGTTACTCGTGGGGTGGGAGCGATGGCTACACCTTC
>TRBV30|TRBD1|NA|14|TRBJ1-1
CAWSTGQGARGAFF
TGTGCCTGGAGTACTGGACAGGGGGCTCGAGGAGCTTTCTTT
>TRBV5-4|TRBD1|NA|15|TRBJ1-2
CASSPPPTGNYGYTF
TGTGCCAGCAGCCCACCACCGACAGGGAACTATGGCTACACCTTC
>TRBV6-6|TRBD1|NA|14|TRBJ2-7
CASRHTGVSYEQYF
TGTGCCAGCAGGCACACAGGGGTGTCCTACGAGCAGTACTTC
>TRBV14|NA|few|16|TRBJ1-4
CASSQGIGGVNEKLFF
TGTGCCAGCAGCCAAGGTATTGGAGGAGTCAATGAAAAACTGTTTTTT
>TRBV10-1|TRBD1|NA|15|TRBJ2-1
CASSEFQGAYNEQFF
TGCGCCAGCAGTGAGTTCCAGGGGGCGTACAATGAGCAGTTCTTC
>TRBV27|TRBD1|NA|15|TRBJ1-1
CASSSIYRDREEAFF
TGTGCCAGCAGTTCTATTTACCGGGACAGAGAAGAAGCTTTCTTT
>TRBV6-6|TRBD2|NA|16|TRBJ2-3
CASSSLGTSEADTQYF
TGTGCCAGCAGTTCCCTCGGGACTAGCGAGGCAGATACGCAGTATTTT
>TRBV9|TRBD1|NA|18|TRBJ2-6
CASSSPWTGVSGANVLTF
TGTGCCAGCAGCTCTCCATGGACAGGGGTCTCTGGGGCCAACGTCCTGACTTTC
>TRBV28|TRBD1|NA|14|TRBJ2-7
CASGYTQGAYEQYF
TGTGCCAGCGGGTATACGCAGGGGGCCTACGAGCAGTACTTC
>TRBV14|NA|NA|13|TRBJ2-1
CASSQGGLGEQFF
TGTGCCAGCAGCCAAGGAGGGTTGGGTGAGCAGTTCTTC